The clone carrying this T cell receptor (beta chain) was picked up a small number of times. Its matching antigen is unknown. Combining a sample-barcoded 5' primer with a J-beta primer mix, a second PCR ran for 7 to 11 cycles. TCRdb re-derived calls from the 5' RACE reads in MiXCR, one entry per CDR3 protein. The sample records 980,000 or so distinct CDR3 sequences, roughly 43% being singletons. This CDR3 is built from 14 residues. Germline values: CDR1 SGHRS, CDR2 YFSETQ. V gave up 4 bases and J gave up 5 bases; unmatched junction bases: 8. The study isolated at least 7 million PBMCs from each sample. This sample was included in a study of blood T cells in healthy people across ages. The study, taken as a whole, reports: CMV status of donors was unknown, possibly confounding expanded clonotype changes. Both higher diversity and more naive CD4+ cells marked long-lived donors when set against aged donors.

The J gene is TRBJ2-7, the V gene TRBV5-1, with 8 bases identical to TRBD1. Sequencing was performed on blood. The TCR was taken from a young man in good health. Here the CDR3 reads CASSAGQGSDEQYF. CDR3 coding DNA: TGCGCCAGCAGCGCAGGACAGGGTAGCGACGAGCAGTACTTC.